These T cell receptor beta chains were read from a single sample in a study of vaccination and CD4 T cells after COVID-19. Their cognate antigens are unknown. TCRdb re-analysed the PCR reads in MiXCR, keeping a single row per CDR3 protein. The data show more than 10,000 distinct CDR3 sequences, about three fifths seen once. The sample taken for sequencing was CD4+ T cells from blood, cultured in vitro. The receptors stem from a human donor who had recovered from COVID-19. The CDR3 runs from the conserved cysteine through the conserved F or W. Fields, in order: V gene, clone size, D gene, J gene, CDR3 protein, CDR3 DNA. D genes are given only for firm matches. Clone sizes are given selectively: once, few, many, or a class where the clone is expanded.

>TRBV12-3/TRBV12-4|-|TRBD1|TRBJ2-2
CASSLEGAVGELFF
TGTGCCAGCAGTTTAGAGGGGGCAGTCGGGGAGCTGTTTTTT
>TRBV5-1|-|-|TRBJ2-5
CASSFLGSRETQYF
TGCGCCAGCAGCTTTTTAGGGAGCCGAGAGACCCAGTACTTC
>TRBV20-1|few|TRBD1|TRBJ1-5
CSAERQGEDQPQHF
TGCAGTGCCGAAAGACAGGGGGAGGATCAGCCCCAGCATTTT
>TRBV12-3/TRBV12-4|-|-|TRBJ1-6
CASSFQGSPLHF
TGTGCCAGCAGTTTTCAGGGGTCGCCCCTCCACTTT
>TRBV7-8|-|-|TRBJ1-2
CASSLQRAYGYTF
TGTGCCAGCAGCTTACAGAGGGCTTATGGCTACACCTTC
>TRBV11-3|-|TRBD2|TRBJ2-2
CASSPGLAGATGELFF
TGTGCCAGCAGCCCAGGACTAGCGGGGGCCACCGGGGAGCTGTTTTTT
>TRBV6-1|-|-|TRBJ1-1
CASRQGGRHMNTEAFF
TGTGCCAGCAGACAGGGAGGGAGGCACATGAACACTGAAGCTTTCTTT
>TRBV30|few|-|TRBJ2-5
CAWSRGTYQETQYF
TGTGCCTGGAGTAGGGGGACGTACCAAGAGACCCAGTACTTC
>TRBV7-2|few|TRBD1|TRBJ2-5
CASSPGRDRGLETQYF
TGTGCCAGCAGCCCCGGCCGGGACAGGGGTTTGGAGACCCAGTACTTC
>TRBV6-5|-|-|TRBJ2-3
CASSYLRNTDTQYF
TGTGCCAGCAGTTACCTGCGGAACACAGATACGCAGTATTTT
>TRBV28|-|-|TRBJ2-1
CASSTLVGPLPYNEQFF
TGTGCCAGCTCAACCCTAGTGGGTCCTCTACCTTACAATGAGCAGTTCTTC
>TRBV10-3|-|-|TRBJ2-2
CAISESGARNTGELFF
TGTGCCATCAGTGAGTCGGGAGCCCGGAACACCGGGGAGCTGTTTTTT
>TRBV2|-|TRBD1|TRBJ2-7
CASSELGQGYEQYF
TGTGCCAGCAGTGAATTAGGACAGGGCTACGAGCAGTACTTC
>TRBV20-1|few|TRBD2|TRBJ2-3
CSARDGPGTSGSADTQYF
TGCAGTGCTAGAGATGGCCCCGGGACTAGCGGTTCCGCAGATACGCAGTATTTT
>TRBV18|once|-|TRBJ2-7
CASSPTGYYEQYF
TGTGCCAGCTCACCCACAGGGTACTACGAGCAGTACTTC